The 3 T cell receptor beta chains reported below all come from one sample, sequenced in a study of OX40 agonist ivuxolimab in advanced cancers. Library construction relied on the immunoSEQ multiplex PCR assay. Drawn from immuneACCESS, this table holds only the in-frame rearrangements with V and J called that TCRdb kept. Clones are partly lost; checked studies trace under half to an unresolved V gene and leave the rest unexplained. This sample is represented by approximately 23,000 clones; around nine tenths of them were singletons. Of the sample, 20% to 30% falls within the top ten clones. The specimen comprised CD4+ or CD8+ T cells sorted from blood, sampled in a trial of the OX40 agonist ivuxolimab. Receptors were obtained from an adult with an advanced solid tumor such as melanoma, head and neck, liver or kidney cancer.

The chain is built from TRBV6-5 and TRBJ1-5, with 7 bases lining up with TRBD1. The CDR3 has 16 residues. The germline gives CDR1 MNHEY, CDR2 SVGAGI. Germline trimming cut 0 bases from V and 6 bases from J; bases unmatched to any gene: 8. CDR3 DNA: TGTGCCAGCAGTTACTCGTCAGGGGGTGATGGTCAGCCCCAGCATTTT. It translates to CASSYSSGGDGQPQHF.

The chain is built from TRBV11-2 and TRBJ2-7; D is possibly TRBD1 or TRBD2 (6 bases each). Trimming took off 3 bases at V and 4 bases at J, with 13 bases between the two ends. This CDR3 spans 14 amino acids. Germline V gives CDR1 SGHAT, CDR2 FQNNGV. The CDR3 sequence: CASSLSGGRYEQYF. DNA for the CDR3: TGTGCCAGCAGCTTGTCTGGGGGGCGATACGAGCAGTACTTC.

The chain recombines TRBV6-1 with TRBJ2-6; D gene unclear. V lost 4 bases and J lost 1, with 17 bases in between. This CDR3 is built from 18 residues. Germline V CDR1 and CDR2: MNHNS, SASEGT. Here the CDR3 reads CASSASFMLESGANVLTF. The CDR3 nucleotides read TGTGCCAGCAGTGCCTCCTTTATGCTGGAGTCTGGGGCCAACGTCCTGACTTTC.